This TCR beta chain is drawn from a study of vaccination and CD4 T cells after COVID-19. Sequencing of cultured CD4+ T cell DNA used the Oncomine TCR Beta short-read assay. TCRdb itself ran the PCR reads through MiXCR, one entry per CDR3 protein. The table lists tens of thousands of distinct CDR3 sequences, 60% of them singletons, with 10% to 15% in the top ten. The treatment is: approximately nine-day PBMC culture with coronavirus spike peptide pools or control peptides (ViraFEST assay). About this clonotype: Antigen: not known.

This TCR was recovered from a human donor who received a COVID-19 vaccine. Material: CD4+ T cells from blood, cultured in vitro, obtained after SARS-CoV-2 vaccination.

The CDR3 nucleotides read TGTGCCAGCAGCTTATCCGTTCATCAGTTCTTC. The encoded protein is CASSLSVHQFF. The V and J genes are TRBV7-2 and TRBJ2-1; D is uncertain. This CDR3 is 11 amino acids long. The V gene's germline CDR1 is SGHTA and CDR2 FQGNSA. With 2 bases removed from V and 13 bases from J, the gap between germline ends came to 9 bases.